Shown below are 8 T cell receptor beta chains from a single sample sequenced in a study of shared clonotypes between healthy human individuals. The method was immunoSEQ multiplex PCR; TCRdb's version includes in-frame clones alone and lacks a portion of them. The sample shows more than 550,000 clones, 92% of them seen only once. CD45RO-negative cells were positively selected for CCR7, leaving out terminally differentiated effector memory CD45RA+ cells. Sequences were obtained from naive CD8+ T cells sorted from blood. The source of these receptors is a man in his thirties or forties in good health.

This clone was observed a handful of times. This rearrangement joins TRBV25-1 to TRBJ2-1; weak D call: TRBD2 (5 bases). Germline lookup yields CDR1 MGHDK and CDR2 SYGVNS. The CDR3 loop spans 14 amino acids. Between the trimmed V and J ends, which lost 3 bases and 6 bases, there was a span of 12 bases. The CDR3 DNA is TGTGCCAGCAGTGACCCGACTAACAGCAATGAGCAGTTCTTC. Translating it yields CASSDPTNSNEQFF.

J is TRBJ1-2 and V is TRBV9, with TRBD1 as a possible D gene (5 bases). V lost 0 bases and J lost 4, with 16 bases in between. The CDR3 sequence is 16 residues long. CDR1 SGDLS and CDR2 YYNGEE come from the germline V gene. The chain's CDR3 is CASSVARDGRSYGYTF. CDR3 bases: TGTGCCAGCAGCGTAGCTCGGGACGGCCGATCCTATGGCTACACCTTC. The whole variable domain, filled in from reference TRBV9 and TRBJ1-2, reads DSGVTQTPKHLITATGQRVTLRCSPRSGDLSVYWYQQSLDQGLQFLIQYYNGEERAKGNILERFSAQQFPDLHSELNLSSLELGDSALYFCASSVARDGRSYGYTFGSGTRLTVV.

This chain joins TRBV7-6 and TRBJ2-7; D possibly corresponds to TRBD2 (6 bases). Trimming cost V 2 bases and J 3 bases, with 11 bases left between them. This CDR3 comprises 14 residues. The V gene's germline CDR1 is SGHVS and CDR2 FNYEAQ. CDR3 DNA: TGTGCCAGCAGCTTAAGTGTTAGCGGCTACGAGCAGTACTTC. Residues: CASSLSVSGYEQYF.

This rearrangement joins TRBV4-1 to TRBJ1-1; TRBD1 aligns across 9 bases. J lost 1 base, V lost 6 bases, and 9 bases had no gene match. Germline V gene data show CDR1 as MGHRA and CDR2 as YSYEKL. There are 16 residues in the CDR3. CDR3 nucleotide sequence: TGCGCCAGCAGTCATCGCCCGGGACAGGGGAACACTGAAGCTTTCTTT. Its protein is CASSHRPGQGNTEAFF.

The chain combines TRBV11-2 with TRBJ2-5, with D possibly matching TRBD1 (6 bases). Trimming removed 5 bases at V and 1 base at J, with 20 bases between. The V gene's germline CDR1 is SGHAT and CDR2 FQNNGV. The CDR3 extends over 17 amino acids. CDR3 amino acids: CASSPGSGTTLQETQYF. The CDR3 bases are TGTGCCAGCAGCCCAGGGTCCGGGACAACTCTCCAAGAGACCCAGTACTTC.

The chain recombines TRBV4-3 with TRBJ2-2; D possibly corresponds to TRBD2 (6 bases). CDR3 size: 13 residues. V dropped 4 bases and J dropped 10 bases, with 13 bases sitting between them. From germline, CDR1 is LGHNA and CDR2 YSLEER. The CDR3 sequence: CASSLGGVSELFF. The CDR3 DNA reads as TGCGCCAGCAGCCTAGGAGGGGTTTCGGAGCTGTTTTTT.

V usage is TRBV11-3 and J usage is TRBJ2-1; D unclear. V was pared by 0 bases and J by 7 bases, with 7 bases between. Looked up from germline, CDR1 is SGHNT and CDR2 is YENEEA. The CDR3 covers 13 residues. CDR3 sequence: CASSLDPRNEQFF. The CDR3 nucleotides read TGTGCCAGCAGCTTAGATCCGAGGAATGAGCAGTTCTTC.

V gene TRBV29-1 combines with J gene TRBJ1-2; a possible D gene is TRBD1 (5 bases). Trimming left V 7 bases short and J 2 bases short, with 11 bases between. Per the germline V gene, CDR1 is SQVTM and CDR2 is ANQGSEA. This CDR3 region has 12 residues. CDR3 in amino acids: CSGQGANYGYTF. CDR3 nucleotides: TGCAGCGGCCAGGGCGCGAACTATGGCTACACCTTC. The whole variable domain, remainder taken from reference TRBV29-1 and TRBJ1-2, is SAVISQKPSRDICQRGTSLTIQCQVDSQVTMMFWYRQQPGQSLTLIATANQGSEATYESGFVIDKFPISRPNLTFSTLTVSNMSPEDSSIYLCSGQGANYGYTFGSGTRLTVV.